The rows below give T cell receptor beta chains drawn from one sample of a study of shared T cell receptors in the human thymus. Measured with immunoSEQ multiplex PCR; TCRdb has only the in-frame clones, and not every one. The sample yields hundreds of thousands of clones, over 75% seen once. In addition, the sample was reused for a study of human thymus T cells.

The sequencing sample was made of thymocytes. The receptors stem from a boy under two years old with a congenital heart defect. Both conserved end residues are trimmed from each CDR3.

V: TRBV4-3; CDR3: ASNQGARTGELF
V: TRBV19; CDR3: ASSISRNSPLH
V: TRBV19; CDR3: ASRGRLSGELF
V: TRBV2; CDR3: ASSRAF
V: TRBV5-6; CDR3: ASSFRGLRQETQY
V: TRBV9; CDR3: ASSARDIGRGGELF
V: TRBV4-2; CDR3: ASSQDPGTGGNEQY
V: TRBV28; CDR3: ASSRRTVWGRGYT
V: TRBV30; CDR3: AWSEASSYNEQF
V: TRBV11-2; CDR3: ASSLGDRDRDHEQY
V: TRBV10-2; CDR3: ASSESSVIAGMYQETQY
V: TRBV4-3; CDR3: ASSQGQSLGGYGYT
V: TRBV5-4; CDR3: ASGLAGGFDTQY
V: TRBV7-6; CDR3: ASSLGGGSVNTEAF
V: TRBV5-4; CDR3: ASSSQAAPGQDEKLF
V: TRBV28; CDR3: ASSPRPYEVYEQY
V: TRBV10-3; CDR3: AISEGQDYGYT
V: TRBV7-7; CDR3: ASSPLAGVREETQY
V: TRBV6-4; CDR3: ASQPDRGPGELF
V: TRBV7-8; CDR3: ASSSLSTGTALNEQY
V: TRBV9; CDR3: ASSSRQDRPPLH
V: TRBV9; CDR3: ASSVGASYEQY
V: TRBV11-3; CDR3: ASSLNAGPSTDTQY
V: TRBV6-5; CDR3: ASSPVANTGELF
V: TRBV12-5; CDR3: ASVGGPMNNEQF
V: TRBV18; CDR3: ASSPSGSLWDYGYT
V: TRBV28; CDR3: ASSRQMNEQF
V: TRBV5-1; CDR3: ASSLVHRDRGLYEQY
V: TRBV7-9; CDR3: ASSLRGVLAGVCNEQF
V: TRBV29-1; CDR3: SAGTQYNEQF
V: TRBV19; CDR3: ASSRTEGTEAF